The 27 T cell receptor beta chains listed next were all sequenced from one sample in a study of naive and memory T cell subsets. Their specific antigens are unknown. Both TRBC1 and TRBC2 were covered by a beta constant-region primer of two equimolar oligonucleotides. Four rounds of PCR amplified the ligated cDNA using nested alpha and beta constant-region primers plus SP2. TCRdb passed the UMI-ligation and nested PCR reads through MiXCR, listing each CDR3 protein once. Of around 140,000 distinct CDR3 sequences listed, about 20% were seen once; the top ten hold roughly 0.63%. General observations from the study: A few larger clonotypes appeared in naive repertoires, especially CD8, possibly memory cells re-expressing CD45RA.

Sequenced input: naive CD8+ T cells from blood. The source of these receptors is a human donor in good health.

This clonotype was seen only a few times. The rearrangement links TRBV7-3 to TRBJ1-1; maybe TRBD1 (5 bases). Germline-derived CDR1 and CDR2 are SGHTA and FQGTGA. The CDR3 loop spans 14 amino acids. V shed 2 bases and J shed 11 bases, with 18 bases lying between them. The chain's CDR3 is CASSLLVGTSEAFF. The CDR3 DNA reads as TGTGCCAGCAGCTTACTGGTAGGGACTTCAGAGGCTTTCTTT.

This clonotype was seen a few times. The chain carries TRBV6-1 and TRBJ1-1, with D unclear. The CDR3 is made up of 14 amino acids. The germline gives CDR1 MNHNS, CDR2 SASEGT. The V gene lost 8 bases and the J gene lost 1 base, with 14 bases spanning the gap. In DNA, the CDR3 is TGTGCCAGCGCTAAGTGGCACGAGAACACTGAAGCTTTCTTT. Protein sequence: CASAKWHENTEAFF.

This clonotype came up a few times. The chain carries TRBV28 and TRBJ2-5, with 7 bases aligning to TRBD1. Per germline, CDR1 MDHEN and CDR2 SYDVKM. The CDR3 spans 12 residues. CDR3 loop: CAGRTGQETQYF. CDR3 sequence (DNA): TGTGCAGGACGGACAGGCCAAGAGACCCAGTACTTC.

A single count supports this clonotype. This may come from a read error, since a much larger clone is one base off. This CDR3 is CASSFDAGRHRPQHF. The DNA of the CDR3 is TGTGCCAGCAGTTTTGACGCGGGCCGACATCGGCCCCAGCATTTT. The chain links TRBV28 to TRBJ1-5; D remains ambiguous. This CDR3 has 15 residues. Trimming took off 3 bases at V and 9 bases at J, with 18 bases between the two ends. Germline CDR1 MDHEN, CDR2 SYDVKM.

This clonotype was detected only a few times. One end of the junction does not line up with germline, which may come from a read error. The CDR3 nucleotides are TGTGCCAGCAGTGTATCAGGGGGCGCTAACTATGGCTACACCTTC. Its translation is CASSVSGGANYGYTF. J is TRBJ1-2 and V is TRBV27; 8 positions agree with TRBD1. This CDR3 region has 15 residues. Germline CDR1 MNHEY, CDR2 SMNVEV (reference sequence).

This clonotype has just a few counts. The V and J genes are TRBV12-3 or TRBV12-4 and TRBJ2-5, with TRBD1 matching over 8 bases. V lost 5 bases to trimming and J lost 1 base; unmatched junction nucleotides: 9. The CDR3 length is 16 residues. The CDR3 region is CASSPPPGQVQETQYF. DNA for the CDR3: TGTGCCAGCAGTCCGCCGCCGGGACAGGTCCAAGAGACCCAGTACTTC.

This clonotype has just a few counts. The rearrangement links TRBV6-5 to TRBJ1-1; D gene uncertain. The CDR3 runs to 14 residues. The V gene's germline CDR1 is MNHEY and CDR2 SVGAGI. Trimming pared 3 bases from V and 11 bases from J, leaving 19 bases between. DNA for the CDR3: TGTGCCAGCAGTTATGGTCAGCCGACCCGGCGGGCTTTCTTT. It encodes CASSYGQPTRRAFF.

V and J are TRBV28 and TRBJ2-7; 9 bases match TRBD1. Germline V gene lookup returns CDR1 MDHEN and CDR2 SYDVKM. The V gene end was trimmed by 3 bases and the J gene end by 4 bases; junction bases not matched to a gene: 28. The CDR3 is made up of 22 amino acids. The CDR3 coding sequence is TGTGCCAGCAGTTTCCCGGGACAGGGATCAAGCCCAGACTTTAAAAGCCCTTACGAGCAGTACTTC. It is translated as CASSFPGQGSSPDFKSPYEQYF.

This clonotype turned up a few times. The chain is built from TRBV12-3 or TRBV12-4 and TRBJ2-7; D not certain. The ends were cut back, 0 bases at V and 3 bases at J, with 6 bases in the middle. The CDR3 contains 13 residues. CDR3 nucleotide sequence: TGTGCCAGCAGTTTAGCCGGATACTACGAGCAGTACTTC. Translated, it gives CASSLAGYYEQYF.

The V call is TRBV14, the J call TRBJ2-5, with TRBD1 matching 8 bases. Germline V lookup: CDR1 SGHDN, CDR2 FVKESK. Trimming at V came to 6 bases and at J to 5 bases, leaving 8 bases not matched to a gene. The CDR3 spans 14 residues. The chain's CDR3 is CASRRTGQRETQYF. For the CDR3, the DNA is TGTGCCAGCAGGAGGACAGGGCAGAGGGAGACCCAGTACTTC. The whole variable domain, filled in from reference TRBV14 and TRBJ2-5, reads EAGVTQFPSHSVIEKGQTVTLRCDPISGHDNLYWYRRVMGKEIKFLLHFVKESKQDESGMPNNRFLAERTGGTYSTLKVQPAELEDSGVYFCASRRTGQRETQYFGPGTRLLVL.

This clonotype was picked up a small number of times. The chain combines TRBV7-6 with TRBJ2-7; D is unclear. The V and J ends lost 1 base and 5 bases respectively, with 12 bases between them. This CDR3 is built from 14 residues. Germline V gene sequence: CDR1 SGHVS, CDR2 FNYEAQ. CDR3 sequence reads: CASSLEGRLDEQYF. The DNA of the CDR3 is TGTGCCAGCAGCTTAGAAGGCAGGTTAGACGAGCAGTACTTC.

At least ten counts were recorded for this clonotype. This chain joins TRBV28 and TRBJ1-2, with 8 nucleotides matching TRBD1. The CDR3 has 15 residues. CDR1 MDHEN and CDR2 SYDVKM come from the germline V gene. V shed 2 bases, J shed 1 base, and the junction held 3 bases outside the gene matches. The CDR3 sequence is CASSLQGADNYGYTF. CDR3 DNA: TGTGCCAGCAGTTTACAGGGGGCGGATAACTATGGCTACACCTTC.

J is TRBJ2-1 and V is TRBV7-6; D remains ambiguous. The CDR3 totals 14 residues. V lost 5 bases to trimming and J lost 7 bases, with 15 bases between them. The germline gives CDR1 SGHVS, CDR2 FNYEAQ. The CDR3 reads CASSPTPNGNEQFF. In nucleotides, the CDR3 is TGTGCCAGCAGCCCTACCCCTAACGGGAATGAGCAGTTCTTC.

The chain uses TRBV6-5 and TRBJ2-7; either TRBD1 or TRBD2 may supply D (5 bases each). Germline CDR1 reads MNHEY; CDR2 reads SVGAGI. The CDR3 runs to 15 residues. Trimming took 0 bases from V and 6 from J, leaving 15 bases between them. The CDR3 spells CASSYSSGSGTEQYF. The CDR3 DNA reads TGTGCCAGCAGTTACTCGTCGGGGTCCGGGACCGAGCAGTACTTC.

This clonotype was observed a few times. The V gene is TRBV7-6, the J gene TRBJ2-1; TRBD2 is a possible D gene (6 bases). Per the germline V gene, CDR1 is SGHVS and CDR2 is FNYEAQ. The CDR3 is 16 residues long. V shed 1 base and J shed 3 bases, with 13 bases lying between them. Written as DNA, the CDR3 is TGTGCCAGCAGCTTAGTCTCCAGGGACTTCTACAATGAGCAGTTCTTC. Residues: CASSLVSRDFYNEQFF.

Here the CDR3 DNA reads TGTGCCAGCAGCTCCTTTGGGGACAGGGGCTACGAGCAGTACTTC. This sequence encodes CASSSFGDRGYEQYF. The chain has TRBV7-9 and TRBJ2-7, with 10 nucleotides matching TRBD1. CDR1 and CDR2 (germline): SEHNR, FQNEAQ (reference sequence). V shed 4 bases and J 3 bases; nucleotides not matched to a gene: 6. CDR3 size: 15 residues. The full variable domain, completed using reference TRBV7-9 and TRBJ2-7, is DTGVSQNPRHKITKRGQNVTFRCDPISEHNRLYWYRQTLGQGPEFLTYFQNEAQLEKSRLLSDRFSAERPKGSFSTLEIQRTEQGDSAMYLCASSSFGDRGYEQYFGPGTRLTVT.

CDR3 bases: TGTGCCAGCAGCTTAGATCCCCTCACTACCAATGAGCAGTTCTTC. It specifies CASSLDPLTTNEQFF. This chain links TRBV7-9 with TRBJ2-1; D is unclear. V shed 1 base and J shed 6 bases, with 13 bases lying between them. There are 15 residues in the CDR3. Per the germline V gene, CDR1 is SEHNR and CDR2 is FQNEAQ (reference sequence).

This clonotype was recorded only once. The rearrangement links TRBV13 to TRBJ2-6; no firm D call. Germline-derived CDR1 and CDR2 are PRHDT and FYEKMQ (reference sequence). With 1 base removed from V and 0 bases from J, the gap between germline ends came to 13 bases. The CDR3 loop spans 18 amino acids. This CDR3 is CASSLDGHTLSGANVLTF. CDR3 bases: TGTGCCAGCAGCTTAGACGGGCATACCCTCTCTGGGGCCAACGTCCTGACTTTC.

This clonotype was counted between two and nine times. This sequence joins TRBV28 and TRBJ2-7, with D perhaps matching TRBD1 or TRBD2 (5 bases each). Germline values: CDR1 MDHEN, CDR2 SYDVKM. This CDR3 has 14 amino acids. V shed 7 bases and J shed 3 bases, with 16 bases lying between them. As DNA, the CDR3 is TGTGCCAGCAAAGTCCGGGGCCTCGTCTACGAGCAGTACTTC. Translated, it gives CASKVRGLVYEQYF.

This clonotype came up a few times. The genes are TRBV7-9 and TRBJ2-2, with D unclear. CDR1 is SEHNR and CDR2 is FQNEAQ in the germline V gene (reference sequence). This CDR3 comprises 15 residues. V was clipped by 3 bases and J by 6 bases, with 14 bases between them. The CDR3: CASSLGGDVAGELFF. In DNA form, the CDR3 reads TGTGCCAGCAGCTTGGGTGGGGATGTCGCCGGGGAGCTGTTTTTT.

In this sample, this clonotype turned up many times. The chain joins TRBV7-9 to TRBJ2-5, with D perhaps being TRBD1 or TRBD2 (5 bases each). CDR1 and CDR2 from the germline V gene are SEHNR and FQNEAQ (reference sequence). This CDR3 has 12 residues. V lost 8 bases and J 4 bases, leaving 11 bases between the germline ends. In DNA, the CDR3 is TGTGCCAGCCGGGGCTTGGGAGAGACCCAGTACTTC. Translated, it gives CASRGLGETQYF.

This clonotype was seen only a few times. The chain links TRBV19 to TRBJ1-1; D is uncertain. With 3 bases removed from V and 4 bases from J, the gap between germline ends came to 15 bases. The V gene's germline CDR1 is LNHDA and CDR2 SQIVND (reference sequence). This CDR3 has 15 residues. The CDR3 DNA sequence: TGTGCCAGTAGTATTGAGGCGGGCCCGGGCACTGAAGCTTTCTTT. Amino acids: CASSIEAGPGTEAFF.

This clonotype showed up just a few times. The rearrangement joins TRBV5-8 to TRBJ2-3, with D possibly called TRBD1 or TRBD2 (6 bases each). V lost 4 bases and J 6 bases, leaving 15 bases between the germline ends. The germline V gene has CDR1 SGHTS and CDR2 YDEGEE. The CDR3 has 14 residues. The CDR3 sequence is CASSPRGAYDTQYF. The CDR3, as DNA: TGTGCCAGCAGCCCGAGGGGGGCGTACGATACGCAGTATTTT.

V usage is TRBV20-1 and J usage is TRBJ2-1; 9 bases agree with TRBD2. V was clipped by 5 bases and J by 6 bases; unmatched bases: 5. There are 13 residues in the CDR3. CDR1 is DFQATT and CDR2 is SNEGSKA in the germline V gene (reference sequence). The CDR3 region has the DNA TGCAGTGCTCTTAGCGGGAGCGGCAATGAGCAGTTCTTC. It yields the protein CSALSGSGNEQFF.

This clonotype appeared a few times. The V gene is TRBV28, the J gene TRBJ2-1; possibly TRBD2 for D (7 bases). V lost 3 bases and J 0 bases, leaving 18 bases between the germline ends. The CDR3 loop spans 18 amino acids. The germline CDR1 and CDR2 sequences are MDHEN and SYDVKM. The CDR3 protein is CASSFSTGGPSSYNEQFF. DNA for the CDR3: TGTGCCAGCAGTTTCAGCACCGGGGGGCCAAGCTCCTACAATGAGCAGTTCTTC.

The chain has TRBV12-5 and TRBJ2-2; 8 bases are shared with TRBD2. Trimming took 1 base from V and 4 from J; bases not matched to a gene: 11. The CDR3 totals 18 residues. The germline V gene has CDR1 LGHNT and CDR2 FRNRAP. Written as DNA, the CDR3 is TGTGCTAGTGGTTTGGACCCGGGACTAGTTGATGGCACCGGGGAGCTGTTTTTT. Encoded protein: CASGLDPGLVDGTGELFF.

The sample holds a few counts of this clonotype. CDR3 sequence: CASSYQGRAGVSYNEQFF. CDR3 in DNA: TGTGCCAGCAGTTACCAGGGTCGGGCGGGAGTATCCTACAATGAGCAGTTCTTC. This chain joins TRBV6-6 and TRBJ2-1; TRBD2 agrees at 7 bases. Trimming took 2 bases from V and 1 from J; bases not matched to a gene: 11. The CDR3 runs to 18 residues. Germline assignment: CDR1 MNHNY and CDR2 SVGAGI (reference sequence).